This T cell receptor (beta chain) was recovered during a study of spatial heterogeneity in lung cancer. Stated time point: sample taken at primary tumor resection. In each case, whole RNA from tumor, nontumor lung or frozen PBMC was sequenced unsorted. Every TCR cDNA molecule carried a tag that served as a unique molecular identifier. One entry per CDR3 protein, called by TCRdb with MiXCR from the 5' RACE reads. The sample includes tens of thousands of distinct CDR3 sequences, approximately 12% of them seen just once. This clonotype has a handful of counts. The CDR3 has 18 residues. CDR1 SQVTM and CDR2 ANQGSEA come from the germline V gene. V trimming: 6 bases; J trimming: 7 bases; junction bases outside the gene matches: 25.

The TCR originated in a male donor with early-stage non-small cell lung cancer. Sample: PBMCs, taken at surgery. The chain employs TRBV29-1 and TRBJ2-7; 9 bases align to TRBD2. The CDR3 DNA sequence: TGCAGCGTGGAGGAGGGGGCGCCTAATGTAGCGGGAGAAGGGGAGCAGTACTTC. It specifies CSVEEGAPNVAGEGEQYF.